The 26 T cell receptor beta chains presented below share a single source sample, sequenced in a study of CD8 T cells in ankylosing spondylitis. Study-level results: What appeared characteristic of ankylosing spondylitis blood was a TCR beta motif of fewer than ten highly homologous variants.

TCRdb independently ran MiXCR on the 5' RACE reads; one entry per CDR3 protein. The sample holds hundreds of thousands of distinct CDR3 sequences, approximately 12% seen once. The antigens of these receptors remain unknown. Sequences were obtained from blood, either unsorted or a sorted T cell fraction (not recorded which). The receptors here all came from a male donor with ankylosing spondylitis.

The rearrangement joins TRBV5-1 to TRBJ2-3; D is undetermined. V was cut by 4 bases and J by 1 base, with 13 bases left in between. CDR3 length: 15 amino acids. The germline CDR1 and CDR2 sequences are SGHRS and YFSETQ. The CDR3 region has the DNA TGCGCCAGCAGCGGCGGATTTCCCCGCACAGATACGCAGTATTTT. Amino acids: CASSGGFPRTDTQYF.

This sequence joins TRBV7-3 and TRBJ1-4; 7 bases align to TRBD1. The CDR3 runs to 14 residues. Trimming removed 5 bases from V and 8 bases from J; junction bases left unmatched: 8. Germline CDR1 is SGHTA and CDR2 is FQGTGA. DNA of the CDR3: TGTGCCAGCAGCCCAGACAGGGCCTCCGAAAAACTGTTTTTT. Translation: CASSPDRASEKLFF. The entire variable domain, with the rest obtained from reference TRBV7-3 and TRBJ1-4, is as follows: GAGVSQTPSNKVTEKGKYVELRCDPISGHTALYWYRQSLGQGPEFLIYFQGTGAADDSGLPNDRFFAVRPEGSVSTLKIQRTERGDSAVYLCASSPDRASEKLFFGSGTQLSVL.

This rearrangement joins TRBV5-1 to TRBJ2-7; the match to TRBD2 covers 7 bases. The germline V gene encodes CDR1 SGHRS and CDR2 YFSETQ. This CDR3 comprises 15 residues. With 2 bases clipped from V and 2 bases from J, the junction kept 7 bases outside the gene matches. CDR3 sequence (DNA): TGCGCCAGCAGCTTAGGGCTAGCGGTACCCTACGAGCAGTACTTC. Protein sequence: CASSLGLAVPYEQYF.

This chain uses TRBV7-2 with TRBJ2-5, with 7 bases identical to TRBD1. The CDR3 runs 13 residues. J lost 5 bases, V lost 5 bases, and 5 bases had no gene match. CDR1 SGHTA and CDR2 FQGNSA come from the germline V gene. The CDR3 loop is CASSLTGMETQYF. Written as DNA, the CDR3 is TGTGCCAGCAGCCTGACAGGGATGGAGACCCAGTACTTC.

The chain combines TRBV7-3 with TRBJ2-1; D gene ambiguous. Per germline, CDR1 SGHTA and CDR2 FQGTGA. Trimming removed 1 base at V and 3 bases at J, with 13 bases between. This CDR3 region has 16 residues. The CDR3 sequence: CASSLNLFLNYNEQFF. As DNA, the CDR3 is TGTGCCAGCAGCTTAAACCTCTTTTTGAACTACAATGAGCAGTTCTTC.

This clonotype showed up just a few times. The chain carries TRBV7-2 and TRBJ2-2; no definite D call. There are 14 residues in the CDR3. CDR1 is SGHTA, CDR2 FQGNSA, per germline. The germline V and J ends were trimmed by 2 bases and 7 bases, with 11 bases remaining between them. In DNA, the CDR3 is TGTGCCAGCAGCTTATTTCAGGCGAGCGGGGAGCTGTTTTTT. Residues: CASSLFQASGELFF.

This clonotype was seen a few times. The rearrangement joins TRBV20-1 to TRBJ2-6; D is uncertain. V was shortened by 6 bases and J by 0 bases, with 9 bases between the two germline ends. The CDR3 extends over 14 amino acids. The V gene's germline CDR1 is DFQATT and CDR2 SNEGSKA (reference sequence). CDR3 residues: CSAPDTSGANVLTF. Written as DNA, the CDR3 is TGCAGTGCCCCCGACACCTCTGGGGCCAACGTCCTGACTTTC.

The CDR3 sequence is CASSERGQDYGYTF. For the CDR3, the DNA is TGTGCCAGCAGCGAGAGGGGGCAGGACTATGGCTACACCTTC. The V and J genes are TRBV9 and TRBJ1-2; TRBD1 aligns across 7 bases. CDR1 and CDR2 (germline): SGDLS, YYNGEE. Losses at the gene ends were 3 bases for V and 3 bases for J; bases not matched to a gene: 5. The CDR3 runs to 14 residues.

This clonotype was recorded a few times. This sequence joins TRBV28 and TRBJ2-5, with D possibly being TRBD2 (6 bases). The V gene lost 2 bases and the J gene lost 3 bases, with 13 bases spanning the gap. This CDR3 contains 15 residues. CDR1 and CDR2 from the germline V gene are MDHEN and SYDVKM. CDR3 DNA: TGTGCCAGCAGTTTACTGGGGGGAGATGAAGAGACCCAGTACTTC. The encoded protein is CASSLLGGDEETQYF.

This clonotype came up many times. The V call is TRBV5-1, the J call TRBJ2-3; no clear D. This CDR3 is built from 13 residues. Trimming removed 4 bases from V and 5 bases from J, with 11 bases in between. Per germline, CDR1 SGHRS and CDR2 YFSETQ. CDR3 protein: CASSPAWGDTQYF. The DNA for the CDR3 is TGCGCCAGCAGCCCCGCCTGGGGAGATACGCAGTATTTT. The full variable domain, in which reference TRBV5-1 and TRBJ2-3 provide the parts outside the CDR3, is KAGVTQTPRYLIKTRGQQVTLSCSPISGHRSVSWYQQTPGQGLQFLFEYFSETQRNKGNFPGRFSGRQFSNSRSEMNVSTLELGDSALYLCASSPAWGDTQYFGPGTRLTVL.

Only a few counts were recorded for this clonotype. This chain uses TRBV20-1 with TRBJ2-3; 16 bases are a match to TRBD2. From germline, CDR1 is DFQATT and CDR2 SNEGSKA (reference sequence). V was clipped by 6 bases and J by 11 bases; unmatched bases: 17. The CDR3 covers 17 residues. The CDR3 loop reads CSAPPGLAGGPGGKQYF. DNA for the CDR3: TGCAGTGCCCCTCCGGGACTAGCGGGAGGGCCAGGTGGGAAGCAGTATTTT.

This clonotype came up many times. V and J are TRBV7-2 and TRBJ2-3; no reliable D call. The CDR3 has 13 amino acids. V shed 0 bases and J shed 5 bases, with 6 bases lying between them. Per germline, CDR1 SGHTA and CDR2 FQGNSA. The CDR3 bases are TGTGCCAGCAGCTTAGCGCGCCGAGATACGCAGTATTTT. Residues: CASSLARRDTQYF.

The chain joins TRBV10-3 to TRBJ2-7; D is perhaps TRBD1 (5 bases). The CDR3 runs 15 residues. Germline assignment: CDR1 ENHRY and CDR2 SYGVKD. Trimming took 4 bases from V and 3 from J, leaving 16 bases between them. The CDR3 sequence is CAISVGQGLNYEQYF. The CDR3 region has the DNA TGTGCCATCAGTGTAGGGCAGGGATTGAACTACGAGCAGTACTTC.

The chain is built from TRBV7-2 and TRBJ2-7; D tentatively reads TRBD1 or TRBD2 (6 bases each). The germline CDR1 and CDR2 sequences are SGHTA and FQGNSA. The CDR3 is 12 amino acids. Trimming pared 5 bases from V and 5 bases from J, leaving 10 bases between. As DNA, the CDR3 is TGTGCCAGCAGCCAAGGGGGGAACGAGCAGTACTTC. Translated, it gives CASSQGGNEQYF.

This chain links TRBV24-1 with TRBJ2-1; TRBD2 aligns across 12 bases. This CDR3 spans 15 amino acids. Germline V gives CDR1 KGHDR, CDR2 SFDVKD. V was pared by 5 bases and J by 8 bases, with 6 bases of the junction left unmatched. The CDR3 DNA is TGTGCCACCAGTGGTTCTAGCGGGAGGGCCGATGAGCAGTTCTTC. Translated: CATSGSSGRADEQFF.

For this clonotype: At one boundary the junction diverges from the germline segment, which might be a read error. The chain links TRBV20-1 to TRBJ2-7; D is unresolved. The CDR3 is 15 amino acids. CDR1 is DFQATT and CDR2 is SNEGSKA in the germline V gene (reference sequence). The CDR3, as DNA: TGCAGTGCGAGAGGTTCGATACTGGTGGGATACGAGCAGTACTTC. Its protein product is CSARGSILVGYEQYF.

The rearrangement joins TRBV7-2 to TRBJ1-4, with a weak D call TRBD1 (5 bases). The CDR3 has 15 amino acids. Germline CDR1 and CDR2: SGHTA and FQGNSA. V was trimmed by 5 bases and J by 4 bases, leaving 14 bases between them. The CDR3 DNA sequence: TGTGCCAGCAGCACATATGGGGGTATTAATGAAAAACTGTTTTTT. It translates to CASSTYGGINEKLFF.

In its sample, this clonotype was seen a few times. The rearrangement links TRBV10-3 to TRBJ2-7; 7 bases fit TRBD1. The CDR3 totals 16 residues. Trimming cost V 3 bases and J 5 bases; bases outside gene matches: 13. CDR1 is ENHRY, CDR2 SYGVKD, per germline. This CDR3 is CAISEQGLGSANEQYF. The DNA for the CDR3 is TGTGCCATCAGTGAACAGGGGCTTGGTTCCGCCAACGAGCAGTACTTC.

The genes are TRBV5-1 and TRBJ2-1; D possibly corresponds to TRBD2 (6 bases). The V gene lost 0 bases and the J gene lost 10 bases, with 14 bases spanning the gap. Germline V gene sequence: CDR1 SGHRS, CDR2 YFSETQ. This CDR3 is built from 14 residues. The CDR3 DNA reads TGCGCCAGCAGCTTGGGACTAGAAGCTGGGGAGCAGTTCTTC. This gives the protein CASSLGLEAGEQFF.

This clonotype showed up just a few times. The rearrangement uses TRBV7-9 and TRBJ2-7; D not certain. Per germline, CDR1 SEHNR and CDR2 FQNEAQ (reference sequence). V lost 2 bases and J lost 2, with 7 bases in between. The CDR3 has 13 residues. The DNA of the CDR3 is TGTGCCAGCAGCTTACCCAGGCCCTACGAGCAGTACTTC. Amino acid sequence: CASSLPRPYEQYF.

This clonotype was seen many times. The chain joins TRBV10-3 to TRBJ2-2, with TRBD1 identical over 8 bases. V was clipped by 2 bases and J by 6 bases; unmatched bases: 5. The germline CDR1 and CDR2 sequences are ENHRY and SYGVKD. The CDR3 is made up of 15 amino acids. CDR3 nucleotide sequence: TGTGCCATCAGTGAGCACGGACAGGGACCCGGGGAGCTGTTTTTT. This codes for CAISEHGQGPGELFF.

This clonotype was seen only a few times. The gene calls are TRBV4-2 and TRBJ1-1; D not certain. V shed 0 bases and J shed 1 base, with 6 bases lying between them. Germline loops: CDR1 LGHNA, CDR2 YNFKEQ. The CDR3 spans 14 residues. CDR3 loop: CASSQDRENTEAFF. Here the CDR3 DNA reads TGTGCCAGCAGCCAAGATAGGGAGAACACTGAAGCTTTCTTT.

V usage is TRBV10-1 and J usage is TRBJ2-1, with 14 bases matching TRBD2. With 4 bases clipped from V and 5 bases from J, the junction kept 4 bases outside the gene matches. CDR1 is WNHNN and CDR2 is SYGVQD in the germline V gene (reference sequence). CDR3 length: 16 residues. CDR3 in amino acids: CASSGLAGGPHNEQFF. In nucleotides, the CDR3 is TGCGCCAGCAGTGGACTAGCGGGAGGGCCCCACAATGAGCAGTTCTTC.

CDR3 bases: TGTGCCAGCAGCGTCGCACCCTCGGGGAAAGGCACAGATACGCAGTATTTT. This gives the protein CASSVAPSGKGTDTQYF. This rearrangement joins TRBV9 to TRBJ2-3, with D possibly matching TRBD2 (5 bases). V was pared by 2 bases and J by 1 base, with 17 bases between. Germline CDR1 and CDR2: SGDLS and YYNGEE. The length of the CDR3 is 17 residues.

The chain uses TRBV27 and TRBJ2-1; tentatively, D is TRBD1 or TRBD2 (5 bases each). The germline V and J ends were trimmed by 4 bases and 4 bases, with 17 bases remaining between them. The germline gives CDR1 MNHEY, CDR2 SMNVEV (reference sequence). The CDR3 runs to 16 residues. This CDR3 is CASSSDRVSGYNEQFF. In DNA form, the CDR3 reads TGTGCCAGCAGTTCCGACAGAGTCTCGGGGTACAATGAGCAGTTCTTC.

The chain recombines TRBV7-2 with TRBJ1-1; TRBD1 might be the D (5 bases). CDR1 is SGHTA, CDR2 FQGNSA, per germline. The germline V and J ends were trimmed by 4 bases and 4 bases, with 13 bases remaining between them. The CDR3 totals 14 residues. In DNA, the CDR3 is TGTGCCAGCAGCTCAAATCGGGGGGTCACTGAAGCTTTCTTT. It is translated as CASSSNRGVTEAFF.